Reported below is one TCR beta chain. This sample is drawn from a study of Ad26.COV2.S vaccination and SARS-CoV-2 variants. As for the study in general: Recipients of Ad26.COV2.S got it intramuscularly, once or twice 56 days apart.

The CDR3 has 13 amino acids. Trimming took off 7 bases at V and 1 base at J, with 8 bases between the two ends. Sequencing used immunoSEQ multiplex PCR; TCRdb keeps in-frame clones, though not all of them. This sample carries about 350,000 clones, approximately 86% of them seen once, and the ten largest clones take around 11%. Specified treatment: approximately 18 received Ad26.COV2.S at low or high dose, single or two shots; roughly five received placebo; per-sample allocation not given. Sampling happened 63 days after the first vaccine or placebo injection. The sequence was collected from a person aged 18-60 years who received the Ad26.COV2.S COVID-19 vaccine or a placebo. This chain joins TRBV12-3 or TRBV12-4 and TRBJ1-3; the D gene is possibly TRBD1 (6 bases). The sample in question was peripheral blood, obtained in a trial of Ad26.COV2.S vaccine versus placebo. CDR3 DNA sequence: TGTGCCAGCAAAGGGGGTTCTGGAAACACCATATATTTT. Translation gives CASKGGSGNTIYF.